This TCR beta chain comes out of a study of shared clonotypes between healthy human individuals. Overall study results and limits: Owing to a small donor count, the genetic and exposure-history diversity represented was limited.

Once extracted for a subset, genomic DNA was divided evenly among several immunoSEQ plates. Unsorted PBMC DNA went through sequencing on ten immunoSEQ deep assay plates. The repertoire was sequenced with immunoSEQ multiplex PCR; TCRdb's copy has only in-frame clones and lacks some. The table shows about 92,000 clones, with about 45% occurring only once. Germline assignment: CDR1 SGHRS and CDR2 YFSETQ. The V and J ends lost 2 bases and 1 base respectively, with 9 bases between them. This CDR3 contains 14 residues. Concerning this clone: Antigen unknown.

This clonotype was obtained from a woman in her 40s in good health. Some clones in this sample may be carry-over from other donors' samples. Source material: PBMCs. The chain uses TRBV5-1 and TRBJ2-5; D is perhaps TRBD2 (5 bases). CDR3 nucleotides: TGCGCCAGCAGCTTATCGGGGATCCAAGAGACCCAGTACTTC. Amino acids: CASSLSGIQETQYF.